A selection of T cell receptor beta chains follows, all from one sample in a study of cytomegalovirus exposure and HLA in healthy donors. TCRdb keeps only in-frame clones here, not all; method: immunoSEQ multiplex PCR. There are 190,000 or so clones in the sample; more than 65% occur only once, and approximately 1.5% lies in the top ten. Sequencing was performed on PBMCs. The receptors were gathered from a girl aged 10-17 years in good health and CMV-seropositive. Both conserved end residues are part of each CDR3. The D gene is left open where the match is weak. Clone size is shown for a subset of rows, as once, few, many or a class of expanded clone.

clone size: few
J gene: TRBJ2-7
D gene: -
V gene: TRBV4-3
CDR3 DNA: TGCGCCAGCAGCCAAGATCTGGGGACTGGGTCCTACGAGCAGTACTTC
CDR3 protein: CASSQDLGTGSYEQYF

clone size: once
J gene: TRBJ2-1
D gene: -
V gene: TRBV6-5
CDR3 DNA: TGTGCCAGCGTAGACTCCTACAATGAGCAGTTCTTC
CDR3 protein: CASVDSYNEQFF

clone size: -
J gene: TRBJ2-5
D gene: -
V gene: TRBV6-5
CDR3 DNA: TGTGCCAGCAGTTACAGTCGGGGTTCGGAGACCCAGTACTTC
CDR3 protein: CASSYSRGSETQYF

clone size: -
J gene: TRBJ1-1
D gene: TRBD1
V gene: TRBV29-1
CDR3 DNA: TGCAGCGTGAGGGGGGGACAGGGGGGAACTGAAGCTTTCTTT
CDR3 protein: CSVRGGQGGTEAFF

clone size: -
J gene: TRBJ2-7
D gene: TRBD1
V gene: TRBV9
CDR3 DNA: TGTGCCAGCAGCGTAGAGGGACAGAGCGGTTACGAGCAGTACTTC
CDR3 protein: CASSVEGQSGYEQYF

clone size: -
J gene: TRBJ1-6
D gene: -
V gene: TRBV28
CDR3 DNA: TGTGCCAGCACGGGGTCCTATAATTCACCCCTCCACTTT
CDR3 protein: CASTGSYNSPLHF

clone size: -
J gene: TRBJ1-5
D gene: TRBD1
V gene: TRBV7-2
CDR3 DNA: TGTGCCAGCAGCTTAGGGGCAGGGGGGAATCAGCCCCAGCATTTT
CDR3 protein: CASSLGAGGNQPQHF

clone size: -
J gene: TRBJ2-7
D gene: -
V gene: TRBV6-5
CDR3 DNA: TGTGCCAGCAGTTACAACGCGGGACCGTACGAGCAGTACTTC
CDR3 protein: CASSYNAGPYEQYF

clone size: -
J gene: TRBJ2-1
D gene: TRBD1
V gene: TRBV7-8
CDR3 DNA: TGTGCCAGCGCCAACAGGGGCACCCAGCATGGTGAGCAGTTCTTC
CDR3 protein: CASANRGTQHGEQFF

clone size: -
J gene: TRBJ1-5
D gene: -
V gene: TRBV10-1
CDR3 DNA: TGCGCCAGCAGTGATGTGGGCTGGGAGCCCCAGCATTTT
CDR3 protein: CASSDVGWEPQHF

clone size: -
J gene: TRBJ1-5
D gene: TRBD1
V gene: TRBV23-1
CDR3 DNA: TGCGCCAGCAGTCAATCTAAGAGGTTGGACAGGGGGTCGGATAGCAATCAGCCCCAGCATTTT
CDR3 protein: CASSQSKRLDRGSDSNQPQHF

clone size: -
J gene: TRBJ2-1
D gene: -
V gene: TRBV7-8
CDR3 DNA: TGTGCCAGCAGCGGACAAACAGGGAGCTCCTACAATGAGCAGTTCTTC
CDR3 protein: CASSGQTGSSYNEQFF

clone size: -
J gene: TRBJ2-5
D gene: TRBD2
V gene: TRBV13
CDR3 DNA: TGTGCCAGCAGCTCCGGGACTAGCGGGGGGGCCCGGGAGACCCAGTACTTC
CDR3 protein: CASSSGTSGGARETQYF

clone size: -
J gene: TRBJ2-7
D gene: -
V gene: TRBV4-1
CDR3 DNA: TGCGCCTGCAGTCGGAACAGGGACTCCTACGAGCAGTACTTC
CDR3 protein: CACSRNRDSYEQYF

clone size: few
J gene: TRBJ2-5
D gene: TRBD1
V gene: TRBV15
CDR3 DNA: TGTGCCACCAGCAGGATTCTCACATCGGGACAGGGGCACCAAGAGACCCAGTACTTC
CDR3 protein: CATSRILTSGQGHQETQYF

clone size: -
J gene: TRBJ1-5
D gene: -
V gene: TRBV9
CDR3 DNA: TGTGCCAGCAGCGCCTCTGGCAATCAGCCCCAGCATTTT
CDR3 protein: CASSASGNQPQHF

clone size: -
J gene: TRBJ2-3
D gene: -
V gene: TRBV11-3
CDR3 DNA: TGTGCCAGCAGCTTAGAGAAAGGAGGGAGGCACCCCCACGGCCCAGATACGCAGTATTTT
CDR3 protein: CASSLEKGGRHPHGPDTQYF

clone size: -
J gene: TRBJ2-3
D gene: TRBD2
V gene: TRBV5-4
CDR3 DNA: TGTGCCAGCAGCGGCGGGACTAGCGGGGGGACTAGCACAGATACGCAGTATTTT
CDR3 protein: CASSGGTSGGTSTDTQYF

clone size: -
J gene: TRBJ1-2
D gene: -
V gene: TRBV6-6
CDR3 DNA: TGTGCCAGCAGTGATTCAGCATTGGGCGGCTACACCTTC
CDR3 protein: CASSDSALGGYTF

clone size: -
J gene: TRBJ2-3
D gene: -
V gene: TRBV29-1
CDR3 DNA: TGCAGCGGGGAGAGCACAGATACGCAGTATTTT
CDR3 protein: CSGESTDTQYF

clone size: -
J gene: TRBJ2-1
D gene: TRBD2
V gene: TRBV7-6
CDR3 DNA: TGTGCCAGCAGCTTTTTAGCGGGGGGGAACAATGAGCAGTTCTTC
CDR3 protein: CASSFLAGGNNEQFF

clone size: -
J gene: TRBJ2-3
D gene: -
V gene: TRBV7-9
CDR3 DNA: TGTGCCAGCAGCAAAGGCGGGGTGGTCATTAGCACAGATACGCAGTATTTT
CDR3 protein: CASSKGGVVISTDTQYF

clone size: -
J gene: TRBJ2-3
D gene: -
V gene: TRBV5-1
CDR3 DNA: TGCGCCAGCAGAGGGGGGGCACCAGATACGCAGTATTTT
CDR3 protein: CASRGGAPDTQYF

clone size: -
J gene: TRBJ2-1
D gene: TRBD2
V gene: TRBV5-1
CDR3 DNA: TGCGCCAGCAGCCCACGACCTAGCGGGGGGGCCTTTGAGCAGTTCTTC
CDR3 protein: CASSPRPSGGAFEQFF

clone size: -
J gene: TRBJ1-5
D gene: -
V gene: TRBV5-1
CDR3 DNA: TGCGCCAGCAGCTCGGGGGTTTCTCAGCCCCAGCATTTT
CDR3 protein: CASSSGVSQPQHF

clone size: -
J gene: TRBJ2-5
D gene: -
V gene: TRBV6-5
CDR3 DNA: TGTGCCAGCAGTTACCGGGAACGCCAAGAGACCCAGTACTTC
CDR3 protein: CASSYRERQETQYF

clone size: -
J gene: TRBJ1-4
D gene: -
V gene: TRBV10-3
CDR3 DNA: TGTGCCATCAGTGAGACAGGTGAAAAACTGTTTTTT
CDR3 protein: CAISETGEKLFF

clone size: -
J gene: TRBJ2-3
D gene: TRBD1
V gene: TRBV10-3
CDR3 DNA: TGTGCCATCAGTGAGTCAACAGGGGGTCGCACAGATACGCAGTATTTT
CDR3 protein: CAISESTGGRTDTQYF

clone size: -
J gene: TRBJ2-5
D gene: TRBD2
V gene: TRBV19
CDR3 DNA: TGTGCCAGTAGTTCCTACTTAGCGGGGGAAAAAGAGACCCAGTACTTC
CDR3 protein: CASSSYLAGEKETQYF

clone size: -
J gene: TRBJ1-1
D gene: -
V gene: TRBV9
CDR3 DNA: TGTGCCAGCAGCGTAGTGCGGGGGATTGACACTGAAGCTTTCTTT
CDR3 protein: CASSVVRGIDTEAFF

clone size: -
J gene: TRBJ1-3
D gene: -
V gene: TRBV6-1
CDR3 DNA: TGTGCCAGCAGGGAGGACCTAGGAAACACCATATATTTT
CDR3 protein: CASREDLGNTIYF

clone size: -
J gene: TRBJ2-2
D gene: -
V gene: TRBV6-1
CDR3 DNA: TGTGCCAGCAGTGAAATCGGGTCCGGGGAGCTGTTTTTT
CDR3 protein: CASSEIGSGELFF

clone size: few
J gene: TRBJ2-1
D gene: TRBD1
V gene: TRBV2
CDR3 DNA: TGTGCCAGCAAGGGGTATAGGACAGGGGAGTACAATGAGCAGTTCTTC
CDR3 protein: CASKGYRTGEYNEQFF

clone size: -
J gene: TRBJ2-1
D gene: -
V gene: TRBV6-6
CDR3 DNA: TGTGCCAGCAGTTACGGGGACTTCCAGCAGTTCTTC
CDR3 protein: CASSYGDFQQFF

clone size: -
J gene: TRBJ1-2
D gene: -
V gene: TRBV10-3
CDR3 DNA: TGTGCCATCAGTGCATACAGAGACTATGGCTACACCTTC
CDR3 protein: CAISAYRDYGYTF

clone size: once
J gene: TRBJ1-2
D gene: TRBD1
V gene: TRBV6-9
CDR3 DNA: TGTGCCAGCAGTTATGGGGACAGGGGGGCTTGGGGCTACACCTTC
CDR3 protein: CASSYGDRGAWGYTF

clone size: -
J gene: TRBJ1-5
D gene: -
V gene: TRBV27
CDR3 DNA: TGTGCCAGCTGGGGCGGGGTTAGCAATCAGCCCCAGCATTTT
CDR3 protein: CASWGGVSNQPQHF

clone size: -
J gene: TRBJ2-7
D gene: -
V gene: TRBV6-1
CDR3 DNA: TGTGCCAGCAGTGAAGCGGGGCCAGTTAATGGTCACGGCGGCTCCTACGAGCAGTACTTC
CDR3 protein: CASSEAGPVNGHGGSYEQYF

clone size: -
J gene: TRBJ2-6
D gene: TRBD1
V gene: TRBV5-1
CDR3 DNA: TGCGCCAGCAGCTTGGTGGGACAGGGGTCCTCTGGGGCCAACGTCCTGACTTTC
CDR3 protein: CASSLVGQGSSGANVLTF

clone size: -
J gene: TRBJ1-6
D gene: TRBD1
V gene: TRBV13
CDR3 DNA: TGTGCCAGCAGCTTAGGCGGGGGACAGTTATCCCTCCACTTT
CDR3 protein: CASSLGGGQLSLHF

clone size: -
J gene: TRBJ2-7
D gene: TRBD1
V gene: TRBV9
CDR3 DNA: TGTGCCAGCAGCCAGGGGACAGGGATTAACGAGCAGTACTTC
CDR3 protein: CASSQGTGINEQYF